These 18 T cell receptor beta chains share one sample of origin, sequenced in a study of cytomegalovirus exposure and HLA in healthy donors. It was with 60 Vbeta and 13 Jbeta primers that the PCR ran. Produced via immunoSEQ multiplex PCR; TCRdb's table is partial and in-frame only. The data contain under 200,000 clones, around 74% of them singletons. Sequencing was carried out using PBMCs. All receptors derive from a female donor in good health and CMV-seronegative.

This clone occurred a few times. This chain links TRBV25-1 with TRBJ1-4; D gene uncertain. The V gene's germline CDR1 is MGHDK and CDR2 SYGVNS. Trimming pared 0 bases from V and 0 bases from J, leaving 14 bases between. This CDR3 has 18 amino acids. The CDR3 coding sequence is TGTGCCAGCAGTGAATATTTTCAGGCTCCCCCAACTAATGAAAAACTGTTTTTT. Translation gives CASSEYFQAPPTNEKLFF.

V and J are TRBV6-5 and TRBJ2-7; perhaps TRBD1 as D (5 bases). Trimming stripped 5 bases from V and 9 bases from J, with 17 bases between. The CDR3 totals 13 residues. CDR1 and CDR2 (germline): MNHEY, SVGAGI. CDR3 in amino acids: CASSESQGIVQYF. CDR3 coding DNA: TGTGCCAGCAGTGAATCCCAGGGTATAGTGCAGTACTTC.

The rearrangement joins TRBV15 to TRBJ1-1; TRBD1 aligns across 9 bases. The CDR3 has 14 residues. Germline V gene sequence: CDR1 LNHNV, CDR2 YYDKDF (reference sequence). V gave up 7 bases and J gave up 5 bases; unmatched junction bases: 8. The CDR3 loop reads CATTPTGGGTEAFF. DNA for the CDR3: TGTGCCACCACCCCGACAGGGGGTGGGACTGAAGCTTTCTTT.

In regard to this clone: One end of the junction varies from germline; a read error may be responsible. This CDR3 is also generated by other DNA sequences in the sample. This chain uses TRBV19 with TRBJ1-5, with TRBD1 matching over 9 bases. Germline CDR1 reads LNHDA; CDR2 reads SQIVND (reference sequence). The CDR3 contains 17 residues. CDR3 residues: CASSRDRDMLSNQPQHF. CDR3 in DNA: TGTGCTAGTAGCCGGGACAGGGATATGTTGAGCAATCAGCCCCAGCATTTT.

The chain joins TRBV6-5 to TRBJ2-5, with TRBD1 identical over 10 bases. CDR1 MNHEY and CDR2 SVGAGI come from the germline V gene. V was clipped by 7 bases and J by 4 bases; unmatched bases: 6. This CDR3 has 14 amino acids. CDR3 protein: CASIGQGGGETQYF. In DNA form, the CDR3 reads TGTGCCAGCATAGGACAGGGGGGAGGAGAGACCCAGTACTTC.

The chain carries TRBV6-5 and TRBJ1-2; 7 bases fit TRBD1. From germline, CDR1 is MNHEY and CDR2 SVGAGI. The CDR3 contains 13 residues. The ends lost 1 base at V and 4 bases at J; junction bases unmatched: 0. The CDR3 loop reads CASSYYRGYGYTF. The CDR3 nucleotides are TGTGCCAGCAGTTACTACAGGGGCTATGGCTACACCTTC.

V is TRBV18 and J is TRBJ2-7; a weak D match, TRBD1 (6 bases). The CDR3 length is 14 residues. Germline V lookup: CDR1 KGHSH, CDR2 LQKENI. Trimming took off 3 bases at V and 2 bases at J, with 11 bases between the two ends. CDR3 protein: CASSPQGLPYEQYF. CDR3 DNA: TGTGCCAGCTCACCGCAGGGGCTTCCCTACGAGCAGTACTTC.

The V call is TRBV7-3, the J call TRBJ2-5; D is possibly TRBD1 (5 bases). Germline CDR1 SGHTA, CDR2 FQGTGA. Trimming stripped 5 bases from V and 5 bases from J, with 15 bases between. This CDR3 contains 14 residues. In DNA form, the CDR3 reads TGTGCCAGCAGCCCCCTTCCAGGGCGGGAGACCCAGTACTTC. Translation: CASSPLPGRETQYF. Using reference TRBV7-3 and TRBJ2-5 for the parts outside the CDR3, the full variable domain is GAGVSQTPSNKVTEKGKYVELRCDPISGHTALYWYRQSLGQGPEFLIYFQGTGAADDSGLPNDRFFAVRPEGSVSTLKIQRTERGDSAVYLCASSPLPGRETQYFGPGTRLLVL.

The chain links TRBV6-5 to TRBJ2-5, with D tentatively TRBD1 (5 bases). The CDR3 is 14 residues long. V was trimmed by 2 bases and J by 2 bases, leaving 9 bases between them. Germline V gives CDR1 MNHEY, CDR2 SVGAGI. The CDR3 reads CASSYLAGQETQYF. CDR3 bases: TGTGCCAGCAGTTACCTTGCAGGGCAAGAGACCCAGTACTTC.

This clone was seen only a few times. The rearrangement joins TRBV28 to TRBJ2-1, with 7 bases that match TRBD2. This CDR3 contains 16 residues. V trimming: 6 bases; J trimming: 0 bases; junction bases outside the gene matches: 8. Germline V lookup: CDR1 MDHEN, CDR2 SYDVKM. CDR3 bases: TGTGCCAGCAGGCCGGGGCGGGGGAGCTCCTACAATGAGCAGTTCTTC. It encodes CASRPGRGSSYNEQFF.

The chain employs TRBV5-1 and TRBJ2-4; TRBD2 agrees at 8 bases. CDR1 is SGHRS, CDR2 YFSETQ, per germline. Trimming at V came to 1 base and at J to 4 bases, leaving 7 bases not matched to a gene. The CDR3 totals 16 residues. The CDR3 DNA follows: TGCGCCAGCAGCTTGCCTCATAGCGGGACTAAAAACATTCAGTACTTC. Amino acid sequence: CASSLPHSGTKNIQYF.

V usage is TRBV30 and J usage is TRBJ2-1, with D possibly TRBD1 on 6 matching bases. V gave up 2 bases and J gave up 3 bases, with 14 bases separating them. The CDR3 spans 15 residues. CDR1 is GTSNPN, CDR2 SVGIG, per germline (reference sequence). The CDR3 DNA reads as TGTGCCTGGAGTCCCCAGGGGCTCCTCTACAATGAGCAGTTCTTC. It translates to CAWSPQGLLYNEQFF.

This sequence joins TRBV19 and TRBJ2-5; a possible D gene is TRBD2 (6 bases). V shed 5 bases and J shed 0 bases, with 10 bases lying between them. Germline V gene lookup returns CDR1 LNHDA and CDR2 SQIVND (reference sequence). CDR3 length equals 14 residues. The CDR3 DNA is TGTGCCAGTAGTCTGGAGGGGTACCAAGAGACCCAGTACTTC. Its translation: CASSLEGYQETQYF.

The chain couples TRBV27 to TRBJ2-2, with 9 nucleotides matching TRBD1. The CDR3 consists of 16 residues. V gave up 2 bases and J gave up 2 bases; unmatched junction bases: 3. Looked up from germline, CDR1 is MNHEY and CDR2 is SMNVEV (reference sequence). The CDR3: CASSLTGGANTGELFF. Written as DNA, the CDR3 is TGTGCCAGCAGTTTAACAGGGGGCGCAAACACCGGGGAGCTGTTTTTT.

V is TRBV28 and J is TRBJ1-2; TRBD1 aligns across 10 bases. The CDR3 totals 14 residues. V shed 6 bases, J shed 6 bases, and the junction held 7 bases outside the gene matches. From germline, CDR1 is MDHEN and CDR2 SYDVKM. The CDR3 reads CASSVTGGRDGYTF. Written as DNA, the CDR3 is TGTGCCAGCAGCGTGACAGGGGGCAGGGATGGCTACACCTTC.

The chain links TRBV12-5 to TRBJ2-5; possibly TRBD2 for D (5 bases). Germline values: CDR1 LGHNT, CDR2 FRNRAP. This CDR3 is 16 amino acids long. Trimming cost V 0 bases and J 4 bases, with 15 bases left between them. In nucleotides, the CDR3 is TGTGCTAGTGGTTTGGTTGGGGAGTCCCCCGTAGAGACCCAGTACTTC. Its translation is CASGLVGESPVETQYF.

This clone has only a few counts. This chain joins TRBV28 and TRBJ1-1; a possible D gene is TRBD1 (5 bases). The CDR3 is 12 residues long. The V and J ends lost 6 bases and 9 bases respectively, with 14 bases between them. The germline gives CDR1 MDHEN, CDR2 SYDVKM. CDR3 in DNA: TGTGCCAGCAGCTCCGGGGAGGGGAAAGCTTTCTTT. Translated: CASSSGEGKAFF.

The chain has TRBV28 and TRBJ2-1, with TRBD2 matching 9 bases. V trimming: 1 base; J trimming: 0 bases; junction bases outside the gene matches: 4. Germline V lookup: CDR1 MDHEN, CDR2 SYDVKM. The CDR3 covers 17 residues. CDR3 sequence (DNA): TGTGCCAGCAGTTTATTACTAGCGGGTAGCTCCTACAATGAGCAGTTCTTC. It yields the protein CASSLLLAGSSYNEQFF.